This TCR beta chain was identified in a study of identical twins. The CDR3 length is 17 residues. CDR1 is DFQATT and CDR2 is SNEGSKA in the germline V gene (reference sequence). TCRdb passed the 5' RACE reads through MiXCR, listing each CDR3 protein once. Of a few hundred thousand distinct CDR3 sequences in the sample, roughly an eighth were seen once. Worth noting for this clonotype: One end of the junction is discordant with germline, which a read error may explain.

These records were also assigned to another study, of yellow fever vaccine responses in identical twins.

The TCR sequence derives from a woman younger than 30 in good health. Sequencing used CD8+ T cells sorted from blood. The rearrangement links TRBV20-1 to TRBJ2-3; TRBD1 matches at 7 bases. CDR3 amino acids: CCARDLGDSSNTDTQYF. CDR3 coding DNA: TGCTGTGCTAGAGATCTAGGGGACAGCTCCAACACAGATACGCAGTATTTT.